The clone carrying this T cell receptor (beta chain) was found a few times. Its antigen is not identified. The data are from a study of T cell responses to AZD1222 COVID-19 vaccine. Measured with immunoSEQ multiplex PCR; TCRdb has only the in-frame clones, and not every one. The top ten clones hold about 1.6% of a sample with around 130,000 clones, 70% to 90% of them seen once. Study-level findings and limits: The donors showed a predominance of white British ancestry and of females, with possible underestimation of clonal diversity. The reported proportion of spike-specific TCRs targeting unmutated variant regions was nearly half. Once two AZD1222 doses were given, Spike-specific TCR breadth and depth went up.

Trimming removed 0 bases at V and 7 bases at J, with 10 bases between. Germline V gives CDR1 SGHTA, CDR2 FQGTGA. The CDR3 extends over 14 amino acids. The clonotype comes from an adult in good health. The chain uses TRBV7-3 and TRBJ2-1; possibly TRBD2 for D (5 bases). The sequencing here drew on peripheral blood, taken on day 0 of AZD1222 vaccination. CDR3 residues: CASSLTPTSNEQFF. The CDR3 nucleotides are TGTGCCAGCAGCTTAACGCCAACTAGTAATGAGCAGTTCTTC. Combining the CDR3 with reference TRBV7-3 and TRBJ2-1 gives the whole variable domain GAGVSQTPSNKVTEKGKYVELRCDPISGHTALYWYRQSLGQGPEFLIYFQGTGAADDSGLPNDRFFAVRPEGSVSTLKIQRTERGDSAVYLCASSLTPTSNEQFFGPGTRLTVL.